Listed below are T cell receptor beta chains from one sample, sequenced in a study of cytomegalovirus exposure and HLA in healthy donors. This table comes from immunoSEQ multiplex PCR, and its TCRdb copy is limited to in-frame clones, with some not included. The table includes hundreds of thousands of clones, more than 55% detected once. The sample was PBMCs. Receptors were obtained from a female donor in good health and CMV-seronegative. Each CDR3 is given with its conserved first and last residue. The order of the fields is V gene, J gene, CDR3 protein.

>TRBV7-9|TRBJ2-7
CSSSQAGGGHEQYF
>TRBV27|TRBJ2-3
CASTNSGSGSTDTQYF
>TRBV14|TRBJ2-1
CASSLGLVNEQFF
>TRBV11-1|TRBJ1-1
CASISAVRGDTEAFF
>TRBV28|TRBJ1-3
CASSLGTGDSPGYSIYF
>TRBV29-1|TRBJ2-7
CSVGSSGQGEQYF
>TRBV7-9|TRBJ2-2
CASSLAEATGELFF
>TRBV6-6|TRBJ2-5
CASNGAGGPETQYF
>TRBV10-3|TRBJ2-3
CAISESRVQGTDTQYF
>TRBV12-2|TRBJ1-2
CASRFTRQRCGYTF
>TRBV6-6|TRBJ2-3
CASSHRDSSDTQYF
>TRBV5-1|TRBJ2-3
CASSLGLAGEVTQYF
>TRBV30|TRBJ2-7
CAWSVVQFYEQYF